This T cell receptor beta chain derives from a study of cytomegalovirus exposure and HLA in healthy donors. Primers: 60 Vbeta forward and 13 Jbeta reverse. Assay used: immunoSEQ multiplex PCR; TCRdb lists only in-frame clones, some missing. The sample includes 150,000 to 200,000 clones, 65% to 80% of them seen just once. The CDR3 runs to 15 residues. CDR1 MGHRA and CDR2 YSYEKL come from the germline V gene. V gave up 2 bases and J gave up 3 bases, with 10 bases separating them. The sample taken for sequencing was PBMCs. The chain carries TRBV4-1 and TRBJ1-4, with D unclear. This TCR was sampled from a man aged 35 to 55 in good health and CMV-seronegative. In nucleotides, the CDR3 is TGCGCCAGCAGCCAATTGGGCTTGGCTAATGAAAAACTGTTTTTT. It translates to CASSQLGLANEKLFF.